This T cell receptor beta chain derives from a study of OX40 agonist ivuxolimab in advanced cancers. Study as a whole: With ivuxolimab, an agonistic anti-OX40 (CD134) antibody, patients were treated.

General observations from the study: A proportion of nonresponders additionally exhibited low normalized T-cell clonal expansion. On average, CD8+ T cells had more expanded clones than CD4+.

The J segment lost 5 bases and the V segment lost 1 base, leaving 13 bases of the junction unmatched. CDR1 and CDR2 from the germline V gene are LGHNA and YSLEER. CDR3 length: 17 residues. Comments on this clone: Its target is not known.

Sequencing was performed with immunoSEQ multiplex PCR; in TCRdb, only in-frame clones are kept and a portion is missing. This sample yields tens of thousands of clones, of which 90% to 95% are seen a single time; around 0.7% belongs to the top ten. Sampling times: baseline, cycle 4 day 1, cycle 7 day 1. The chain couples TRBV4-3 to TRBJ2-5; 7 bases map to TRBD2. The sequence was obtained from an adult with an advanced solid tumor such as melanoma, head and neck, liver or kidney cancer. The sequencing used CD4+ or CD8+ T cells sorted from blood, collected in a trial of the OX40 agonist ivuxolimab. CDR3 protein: CASSQGGRAGEGETQYF. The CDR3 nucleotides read TGCGCCAGCAGCCAAGGGGGTAGGGCGGGAGAGGGGGAGACCCAGTACTTC.